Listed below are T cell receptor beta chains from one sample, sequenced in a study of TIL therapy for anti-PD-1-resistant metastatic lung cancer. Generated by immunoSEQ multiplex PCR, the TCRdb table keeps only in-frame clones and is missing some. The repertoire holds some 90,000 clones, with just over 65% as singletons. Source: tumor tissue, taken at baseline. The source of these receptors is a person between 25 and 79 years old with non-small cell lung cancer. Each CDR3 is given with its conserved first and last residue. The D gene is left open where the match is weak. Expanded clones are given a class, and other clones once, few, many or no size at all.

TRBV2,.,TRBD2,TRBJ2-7,CASKSGGSYEQYF,TGTGCCAGCAAAAGCGGGGGGTCCTACGAGCAGTACTTC
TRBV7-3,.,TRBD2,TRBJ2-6,CASSPIGTTHSGANVLTF,TGTGCCAGCAGCCCTATCGGGACTACTCACTCTGGGGCCAACGTCCTGACTTTC
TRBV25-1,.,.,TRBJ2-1,CASSELDRRDEQFF,TGTGCCAGCAGTGAATTAGACCGAAGGGATGAGCAGTTCTTC
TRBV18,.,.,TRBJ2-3,CASSPPLQDTQYF,TGTGCCAGCTCACCACCGTTGCAAGATACGCAGTATTTT
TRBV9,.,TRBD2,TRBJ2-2,CASNRQPGVAGSTGELFF,TGTGCCAGCAACCGACAGCCAGGGGTAGCGGGGTCCACCGGGGAGCTGTTTTTT
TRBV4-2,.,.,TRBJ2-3,CASSQEVLTTDTQYF,TGTGCCAGCAGCCAAGAAGTGTTAACTACAGATACGCAGTATTTT
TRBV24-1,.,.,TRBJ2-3,CATSVSGGLSTDTQYF,TGTGCCACCAGTGTTTCTGGGGGGCTGAGCACAGATACGCAGTATTTT
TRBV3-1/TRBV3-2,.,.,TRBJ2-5,CASSPATVQETQYF,TGTGCCAGCAGCCCTGCGACAGTCCAAGAGACCCAGTACTTC
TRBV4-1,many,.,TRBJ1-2,CASSPGLPGGYTF,TGCGCCAGCAGTCCTGGGCTGCCTGGGGGCTACACCTTC
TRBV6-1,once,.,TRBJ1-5,CASSERRGYSNQPQHF,TGTGCCAGCAGTGAACGTCGGGGGTATAGCAATCAGCCCCAGCATTTT